A single sample is the source of the 9 T cell receptor beta chains below, sequenced in a study of shared clonotypes between healthy human individuals. Sequenced by immunoSEQ multiplex PCR; TCRdb stores in-frame clones only, minus some. The sample lists a few million clones; 93% were seen once. Sequencing was carried out using naive CD4+ T cells from PBMCs. Sample subset: CD45RA+ positively selected. The receptors stem from a man aged 18-30 years in good health. Some clones in this sample may be carry-over from other donors' samples.

This chain uses TRBV7-3 with TRBJ1-5; D perhaps matches TRBD1 (6 bases). Germline V gene data show CDR1 as SGHTA and CDR2 as FQGTGA. The CDR3 covers 15 residues. Trimming pared 2 bases from V and 5 bases from J, leaving 13 bases between. The CDR3 DNA reads TGTGCCAGCAGCTTACGCGGGGGCTGGGATCAGCCCCAGCATTTT. Translating it yields CASSLRGGWDQPQHF.

V is TRBV5-1 and J is TRBJ2-7, with D perhaps matching TRBD1 (6 bases). Germline V gives CDR1 SGHRS, CDR2 YFSETQ. Trimming removed 4 bases from V and 2 bases from J, with 10 bases in between. CDR3 length: 13 residues. CDR3 DNA: TGCGCCAGCAGCGTGGGACAAACCTACGAGCAGTACTTC. It yields the protein CASSVGQTYEQYF. The complete variable domain, with remaining parts taken from reference TRBV5-1 and TRBJ2-7, reads KAGVTQTPRYLIKTRGQQVTLSCSPISGHRSVSWYQQTPGQGLQFLFEYFSETQRNKGNFPGRFSGRQFSNSRSEMNVSTLELGDSALYLCASSVGQTYEQYFGPGTRLTVT.

The chain recombines TRBV5-1 with TRBJ2-3, with D unclear. With 0 bases removed from V and 6 bases from J, the gap between germline ends came to 14 bases. Germline-derived CDR1 and CDR2 are SGHRS and YFSETQ. This CDR3 spans 15 amino acids. The CDR3 coding sequence is TGCGCCAGCAGCTTGGGGTACGAAGGGCGGGATACGCAGTATTTT. Encoded protein: CASSLGYEGRDTQYF.

This sequence joins TRBV28 and TRBJ1-5; tentative D call: TRBD1 (6 bases). This CDR3 contains 15 residues. CDR1 is MDHEN and CDR2 is SYDVKM in the germline V gene. V dropped 4 bases and J dropped 2 bases, with 12 bases sitting between them. CDR3 sequence: CASSSQGKGNQPQHF. CDR3 DNA sequence: TGTGCCAGCAGTTCACAGGGAAAAGGCAATCAGCCCCAGCATTTT.

The chain uses TRBV28 and TRBJ1-2, with D uncertain. Trimming shortened V by 3 bases and J by 8 bases, and 10 bases separated the two germline ends. The CDR3 extends over 12 amino acids. Looked up from germline, CDR1 is MDHEN and CDR2 is SYDVKM. Written as DNA, the CDR3 is TGTGCCAGCAGTTTCATTGGGTACGGCTACACCTTC. This translates into CASSFIGYGYTF.

The V and J genes are TRBV7-2 and TRBJ2-1; D is perhaps TRBD1 or TRBD2 (5 bases each). Deletions cut 0 bases from V and 7 bases from J, with 16 bases between. Looked up from germline, CDR1 is SGHTA and CDR2 is FQGNSA. The CDR3 totals 16 residues. CDR3: CASSLAWGIERNEQFF. CDR3 in DNA: TGTGCCAGCAGCTTAGCGTGGGGGATCGAGCGGAATGAGCAGTTCTTC.

Concerning this clone itself: This same CDR3 is encoded by further DNA sequences in the sample. The V gene is TRBV5-1, the J gene TRBJ2-7, with D possibly being TRBD2 (5 bases). CDR1 and CDR2 from the germline V gene are SGHRS and YFSETQ. Trimming took 2 bases from V and 0 from J, leaving 9 bases between them. This CDR3 is built from 14 residues. The CDR3 reads CASSLIGSSYEQYF. The CDR3 DNA sequence: TGCGCCAGCAGCTTAATAGGGAGCTCCTACGAGCAGTACTTC.

The gene calls are TRBV27 and TRBJ2-7; no reliable D call. The CDR3 covers 13 residues. Germline V CDR1 and CDR2: MNHEY, SMNVEV (reference sequence). The V end lost 1 base, the J end lost 4 bases, and 8 bases lay between the germline ends. CDR3: CASSLLGVYEQYF. Written as DNA, the CDR3 is TGTGCCAGCAGTTTATTAGGCGTGTACGAGCAGTACTTC.

V is TRBV5-1 and J is TRBJ2-5; TRBD1 is a possible D gene (7 bases). Trimming cost V 1 base and J 5 bases, with 24 bases left between them. This CDR3 region has 18 residues. Germline values: CDR1 SGHRS, CDR2 YFSETQ. The CDR3 bases are TGCGCCAGCAGCTTGTATCGGTACGCAGGGGGGTTGGAGGAGACCCAGTACTTC. Translated: CASSLYRYAGGLEETQYF.